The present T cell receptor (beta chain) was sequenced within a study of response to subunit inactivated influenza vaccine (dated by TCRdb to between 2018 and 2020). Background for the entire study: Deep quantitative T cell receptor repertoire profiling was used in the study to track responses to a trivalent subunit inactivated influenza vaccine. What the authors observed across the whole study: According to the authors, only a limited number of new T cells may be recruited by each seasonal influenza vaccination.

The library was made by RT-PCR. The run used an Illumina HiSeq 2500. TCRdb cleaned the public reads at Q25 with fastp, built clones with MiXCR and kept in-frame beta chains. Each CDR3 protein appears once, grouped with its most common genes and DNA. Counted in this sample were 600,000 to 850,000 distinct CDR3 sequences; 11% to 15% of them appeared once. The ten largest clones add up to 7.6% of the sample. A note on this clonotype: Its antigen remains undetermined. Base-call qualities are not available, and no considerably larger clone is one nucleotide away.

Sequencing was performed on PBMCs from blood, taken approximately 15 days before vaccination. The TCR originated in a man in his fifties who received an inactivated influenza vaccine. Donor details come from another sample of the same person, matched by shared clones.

The CDR3 sequence is CASSSILAGGPGEQFF. The DNA sequence follows: TGTGCCAGCAGTTCCATACTAGCGGGAGGGCCAGGAGAGCAGTTCTTC. The chain couples TRBV28 to TRBJ2-1; 13 central nucleotides agree with TRBD2. Looking up the germline V gene yields CDR1 MDHEN and CDR2 SYDVKM. From the cysteine through the phenylalanine, the CDR3 covers 16 amino acids. CDR3 DNA only is kept here, 48 bases in frame from base 1. The junction shows trimming of 4 bases on V and 10 bases on J, and the gene matches do not reach 10 bases of it.